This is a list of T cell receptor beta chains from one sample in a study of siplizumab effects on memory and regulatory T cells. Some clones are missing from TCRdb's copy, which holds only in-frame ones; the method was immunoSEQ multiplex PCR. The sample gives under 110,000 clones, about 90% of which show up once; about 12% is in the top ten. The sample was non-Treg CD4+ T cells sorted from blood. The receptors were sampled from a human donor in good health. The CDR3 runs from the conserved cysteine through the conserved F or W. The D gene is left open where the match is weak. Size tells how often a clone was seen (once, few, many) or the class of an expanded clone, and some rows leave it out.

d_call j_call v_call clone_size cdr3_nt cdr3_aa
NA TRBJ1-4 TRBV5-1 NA TGCGCCAGCAGCTTGGCGGGGGGAACAACTAATGAAAAACTGTTTTTT CASSLAGGTTNEKLFF
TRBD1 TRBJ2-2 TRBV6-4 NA TGTGCCAGCAGCCCCGGGACAGTGAACACCGGGGAGCTGTTTTTT CASSPGTVNTGELFF
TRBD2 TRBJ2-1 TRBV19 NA TGTGCCAGTAGTATCCGGGCCCCCTCGGGAGCGTCGGGTAGCGGGAGACAGTACAATGAGCAGTTCTTC CASSIRAPSGASGSGRQYNEQFF
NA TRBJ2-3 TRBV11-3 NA TGTGCCAGCTCCGAGGGAGACAGCACAGATACGCAGTATTTT CASSEGDSTDTQYF
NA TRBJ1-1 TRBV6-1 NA TGTGCCAGCAGTGATCAGGGCAGAGGTACTGAAGCTTTCTTT CASSDQGRGTEAFF
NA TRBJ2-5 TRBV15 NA TGTGCCACCAGCAGAGGCACGAGGGAGACCCAGTACTTC CATSRGTRETQYF
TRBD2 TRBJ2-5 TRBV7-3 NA TGTGCCAGCAGCCCGACTAGCGGCAGGCAAGAGACCCAGTACTTC CASSPTSGRQETQYF
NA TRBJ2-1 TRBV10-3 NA TGTGCCATCAGTGAACTAGGAGGCTCCTACAATGAGCAGTTCTTC CAISELGGSYNEQFF
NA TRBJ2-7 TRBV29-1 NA TGCAGCGTTAGATACTCCGGGGAGCAGTACTTC CSVRYSGEQYF
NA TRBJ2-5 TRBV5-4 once TGTGCCAGCAGAGTCGGTGGGAAAGAGACCCAGTACTTC CASRVGGKETQYF
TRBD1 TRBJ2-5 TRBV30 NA TGTGCCTCTATCAGGGGGTTCGGAGAGACCCAGTACTTC CASIRGFGETQYF
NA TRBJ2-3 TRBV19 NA TGTGCCAGTAGCCGAACTAGCTCATCACCAGATACGCAGTATTTT CASSRTSSSPDTQYF
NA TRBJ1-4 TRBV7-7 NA TGTGCTAGCAGCTTAGGGGGAGAGGCTAATGAAAAACTGTTTTTT CASSLGGEANEKLFF
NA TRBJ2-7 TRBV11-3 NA TGTGCCAGCAGCCCGCTTGGTAGTTACGAGCAGTACTTC CASSPLGSYEQYF
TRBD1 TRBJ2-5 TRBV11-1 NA TGTGCCAGCAGCTTAGGGACAGGGTTCCAAGAGACCCAGTACTTC CASSLGTGFQETQYF
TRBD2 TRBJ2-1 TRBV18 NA TGTGCCAGCTCACCAGCCAGCGGGAGGGCGGGTGAGCAGTTCTTC CASSPASGRAGEQFF
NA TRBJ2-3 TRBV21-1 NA TGTGCCAGCAGCATCAGACCAATCGGAGATACGCAGTATTTT CASSIRPIGDTQYF
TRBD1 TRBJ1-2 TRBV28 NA TGTGCCAGCAGGGAGGGTGGGACAGTTAACTATGGCTACACCTTC CASREGGTVNYGYTF
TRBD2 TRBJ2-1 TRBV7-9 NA TGTGCCAGCAGCTTACCCCCGGGGACTAGCGGGAGGGTCTACAATGAGCAGTTCTTC CASSLPPGTSGRVYNEQFF
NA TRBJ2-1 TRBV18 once TGTGCCAGCTCACTTACACAGGGAGTCAATGAGCAGTTCTTC CASSLTQGVNEQFF
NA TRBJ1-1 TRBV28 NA TGTGCCAGCAAAGGGACACTGAACACTGAAGCTTTCTTT CASKGTLNTEAFF
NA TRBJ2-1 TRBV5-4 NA TGTGCCAGCAGCTCGGCGTACTATGAGCAGTTCTTC CASSSAYYEQFF
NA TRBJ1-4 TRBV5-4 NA TGTGCCAGCAGCTTGGCCTTGAATGAAAAACTGTTTTTT CASSLALNEKLFF
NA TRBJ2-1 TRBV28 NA TGTGCCAGCAGTTGGTCCAGGCAGGGGAGTAATGAGCAGTTCTTC CASSWSRQGSNEQFF
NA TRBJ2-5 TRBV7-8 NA TGTGCCAGCAGCTTAGGGGGTAGGTCGGAGACCCAGTACTTC CASSLGGRSETQYF
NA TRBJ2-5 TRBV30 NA TGTGCCTGGAGTGTACTTGGGGAAGAGACCCAGTACTTC CAWSVLGEETQYF
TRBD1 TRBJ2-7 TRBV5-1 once TGCGCCAGCAGCACGGGACAGGCGACCTACGAGCAGTACTTC CASSTGQATYEQYF
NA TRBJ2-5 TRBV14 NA TGTGCCAGCAGCCAACTTGAGACCCAGTACTTC CASSQLETQYF
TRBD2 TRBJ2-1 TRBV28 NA TGTGCCAGCAGTTTGCGGGGGAGGGATGAGCAGTTCTTC CASSLRGRDEQFF
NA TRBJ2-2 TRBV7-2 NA TGTGCCAGCAGCCCACATCAGTTCCGGAACACCGGGGAGCTGTTTTTT CASSPHQFRNTGELFF
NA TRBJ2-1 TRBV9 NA TGTGCCAGCAGCGTAGCGGCAGGGAGGAGTGAGCAGTTCTTC CASSVAAGRSEQFF
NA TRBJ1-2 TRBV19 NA TGTGCCAGTAGTGTCGACAGAAATTATGGCTACACCTTC CASSVDRNYGYTF
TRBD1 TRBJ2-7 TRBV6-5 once TGTGCCAGCAGATCGGACAGGGGATCCTACGAGCAGTACTTC CASRSDRGSYEQYF
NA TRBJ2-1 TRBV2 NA TGTGCCAGCAGTAGGTCTAGGGGGATCGGAGGCAATGAGCAGTTCTTC CASSRSRGIGGNEQFF
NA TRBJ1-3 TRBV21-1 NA TGTGCCAGCAGCAAAGGGGACTTCTCTGGAAACACCATATATTTT CASSKGDFSGNTIYF
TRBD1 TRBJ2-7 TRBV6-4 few TGTGCCAGGGGCCGGGGACAGTCCTACGAGCAGTACTTC CARGRGQSYEQYF
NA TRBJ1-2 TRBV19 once TGTGCCAGTAGTCCCCAGAGGAGCTATGGCTACACCTTC CASSPQRSYGYTF
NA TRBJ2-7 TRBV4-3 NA TGCGCCAGCAGCCAAGCGGCTGTCGAGAGCTACGAGCAGTACTTC CASSQAAVESYEQYF
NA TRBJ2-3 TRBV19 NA TGTGCCAGTAACCCGCAGCGTGGCGATACGCAGTATTTT CASNPQRGDTQYF
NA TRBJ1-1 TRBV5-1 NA TGCGCCAGCAGCTCGCCGGACCTTAACACTGAAGCTTTCTTT CASSSPDLNTEAFF
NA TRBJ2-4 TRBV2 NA TGTGCCAGCAGGAAAGGCGGGAAATCGGCCAAAAACATTCAGTACTTC CASRKGGKSAKNIQYF
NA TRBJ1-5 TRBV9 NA TGTGCCAGCAGCGACGTAGGGGATCAGCCCCAGCATTTT CASSDVGDQPQHF
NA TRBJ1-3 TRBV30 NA TGTGCCTGGAGATCCAGGGGCGGAAACACCATATATTTT CAWRSRGGNTIYF
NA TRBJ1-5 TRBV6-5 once TGTGCCAGCGGAAATCAGCCCCAGCATTTT CASGNQPQHF
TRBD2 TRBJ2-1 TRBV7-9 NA TGTGCCAGCACCTCGGGACTAGCGGGAAACGAGCAGTTCTTC CASTSGLAGNEQFF
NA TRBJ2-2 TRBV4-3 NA TGCGCCAGCAGCCAATCAAACCGTTACACCGGGGAGCTGTTTTTT CASSQSNRYTGELFF
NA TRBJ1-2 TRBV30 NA TGTGCCTTGCGAGCCGGGGCCCTCTATGGCTACACCTTC CALRAGALYGYTF
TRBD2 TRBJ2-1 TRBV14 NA TGTGCCAGCAGCATGACCAGGGAGGGTGAGCAGTTCTTC CASSMTREGEQFF
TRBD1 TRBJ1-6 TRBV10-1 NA TGCGCCAGCAGTGAGTCGGACAGGGGCTATAATTCACCCCTCCACTTT CASSESDRGYNSPLHF
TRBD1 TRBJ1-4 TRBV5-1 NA TGCGCCAGCAGCTTGGGGGACAGGGGTAGGGAAAAACTGTTTTTT CASSLGDRGREKLFF
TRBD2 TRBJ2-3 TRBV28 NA TGTGCCAGCAGCCAAAGCGGGGTGGCCCTCACAGATACGCAGTATTTT CASSQSGVALTDTQYF
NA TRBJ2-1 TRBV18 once TGTGCCAGCTCACCCAGGGGGGGCCATGAGCAGTTCTTC CASSPRGGHEQFF
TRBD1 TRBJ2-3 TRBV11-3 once TGTGCCAGCAGTCTAGTGGGGACAGGGCTCACAGATACGCAGTATTTT CASSLVGTGLTDTQYF